Below are 9 T cell receptor beta chains sequenced from a single sample in a study of shared clonotypes between healthy human individuals. The method was immunoSEQ multiplex PCR; TCRdb's version includes in-frame clones alone and lacks a portion of them. The table records 800,000 to 950,000 clones, 90% to 97% of them present only once. Selected positively for CCR7 and CD45RO-negative, naive CD8 cells excluded terminally differentiated effector memory CD45RA+ cells. Sequencing was carried out using naive CD8+ T cells sorted from blood. The receptors were gathered from a man younger than 40 in good health.

This clone was seen just once. This rearrangement joins TRBV5-1 to TRBJ2-3; 10 nucleotides match TRBD2. Trimming at V came to 0 bases and at J to 0 bases, leaving 10 bases not matched to a gene. CDR3 length equals 19 residues. The germline V gene encodes CDR1 SGHRS and CDR2 YFSETQ. CDR3 in amino acids: CASSLGVAGGLTSTDTQYF. The DNA for the CDR3 is TGCGCCAGCAGCTTGGGGGTAGCGGGAGGCCTCACTAGCACAGATACGCAGTATTTT.

The rearrangement joins TRBV2 to TRBJ1-2, with a tentative D call TRBD1 (5 bases). The CDR3 consists of 12 residues. The ends were cut back, 8 bases at V and 8 bases at J, with 15 bases in the middle. Germline CDR1 and CDR2: SNHLY and FYNNEI. This chain's CDR3 is CASPPGGKGYTF. CDR3 nucleotide sequence: TGTGCCAGCCCACCCGGGGGGAAAGGCTACACCTTC. The whole variable domain, remainder taken from reference TRBV2 and TRBJ1-2, is EPEVTQTPSHQVTQMGQEVILRCVPISNHLYFYWYRQILGQKVEFLVSFYNNEISEKSEIFDDQFSVERPDGSNFTLKIRSTKLEDSAMYFCASPPGGKGYTFGSGTRLTVV.

The CDR3 DNA is TGTGCCAGCAGCTTCAGCGGGAGGTCGTACGGGGAGCTGTTTTTT. Residues: CASSFSGRSYGELFF. This chain connects TRBV5-4 to TRBJ2-2; 9 nucleotides match TRBD2. The germline CDR1 and CDR2 sequences are SGHNT and YYREEE (reference sequence). V was clipped by 2 bases and J by 7 bases; unmatched bases: 6. The CDR3 has 15 amino acids. Full variable domain (missing parts from reference TRBV5-4 and TRBJ2-2): ETGVTQSPTHLIKTRGQQVTLRCSSQSGHNTVSWYQQALGQGPQFIFQYYREEENGRGNFPPRFSGLQFPNYSSELNVNALELDDSALYLCASSFSGRSYGELFFGEGSRLTVL.

This chain joins TRBV7-9 and TRBJ2-1, with D perhaps TRBD2 (6 bases). The CDR3 loop spans 18 amino acids. Deletions cut 3 bases from V and 0 bases from J, with 18 bases between. Germline assignment: CDR1 SEHNR and CDR2 FQNEAQ (reference sequence). CDR3 residues: CASSFNPGESPSYNEQFF. CDR3 DNA sequence: TGTGCCAGCAGCTTTAACCCGGGAGAGTCCCCCTCCTACAATGAGCAGTTCTTC. Supplemented by reference TRBV7-9 and TRBJ2-1, the full variable domain reads DTGVSQNPRHKITKRGQNVTFRCDPISEHNRLYWYRQTLGQGPEFLTYFQNEAQLEKSRLLSDRFSAERPKGSFSTLEIQRTEQGDSAMYLCASSFNPGESPSYNEQFFGPGTRLTVL.

V and J are TRBV7-9 and TRBJ1-1; 8 bases agree with TRBD1. The CDR3 has 13 amino acids. Unmatched junction bases numbered 12, after V lost 7 bases and J lost 11 bases. Germline V CDR1 and CDR2: SEHNR, FQNEAQ (reference sequence). CDR3 amino acids: CASTPWTGIRAFF. The CDR3, as DNA: TGTGCCAGCACCCCTTGGACAGGGATAAGGGCTTTCTTT.

The V call is TRBV29-1, the J call TRBJ2-7, with TRBD2 matching over 10 bases. This CDR3 region has 13 residues. The trim removed 7 bases at V and 0 bases at J, leaving 3 bases unmatched. Looked up from germline, CDR1 is SQVTM and CDR2 is ANQGSEA. CDR3 sequence: CSAVAGGSYEQYF. As DNA, the CDR3 is TGCAGCGCCGTAGCGGGAGGCTCCTACGAGCAGTACTTC.

The rearrangement uses TRBV7-8 and TRBJ2-5; D might be TRBD1 (6 bases). Germline V gene lookup returns CDR1 SGHVS and CDR2 FQNEAQ. V gave up 5 bases and J gave up 2 bases, with 12 bases separating them. This CDR3 contains 14 residues. CDR3 sequence (DNA): TGTGCCAGCAGCCACCAGGGACAACAAGAGACCCAGTACTTC. It codes for CASSHQGQQETQYF.

This sequence joins TRBV10-3 and TRBJ1-5, with D hard to call. The V gene lost 3 bases and the J gene lost 9 bases, with 12 bases spanning the gap. Germline V lookup: CDR1 ENHRY, CDR2 SYGVKD. The CDR3 has 13 residues. The chain's CDR3 is CAISDTGVRPQHF. The DNA of the CDR3 is TGTGCCATCAGTGATACGGGAGTACGGCCCCAGCATTTT.

V and J are TRBV7-9 and TRBJ2-7, with 9 bases that match TRBD1. Germline CDR1 reads SEHNR; CDR2 reads FQNEAQ (reference sequence). CDR3 length equals 16 residues. V lost 5 bases, J lost 3 bases, and 11 bases stayed unmatched. The CDR3, as DNA: TGTGCCAGCAGCCCTGAACAGGGGGCGCGTTTCTACGAGCAGTACTTC. Translated, it gives CASSPEQGARFYEQYF.